This T cell receptor beta chain came from a study of cytomegalovirus exposure and HLA in healthy donors (dated by TCRdb to 2016 to 2017). Regarding the complete study: In an earlier analysis of approximately 500 of the donors, approximately 300 Gb of sequence data and 90 million to 120 million unique TCR beta sequences from 180 million or so T cells were reported. Of the roughly 410 genotyped donors, 65% to 90% were placed in the genetic ancestry cluster associated with self-reported Caucasian donors. In a later analysis, previously published TCR beta repertoires from 600 to 850 donors were re-analyzed and high-resolution HLA genotyping was added so that TCR occurrence patterns could be studied. To predict cytomegalovirus infection status, the study combined high-throughput TCR immunosequencing, statistical association of individual TCRs with disease status, and machine learning. An early release that covered about 600 HLA-typed donors contained approximately 320 gigabases of sequencing data and approximately 85 million unique TCR sequences. All discovery cohort repertoires had been generated on a single sequencing platform. Besides the first cohort of around 700 subjects, a separate validation cohort made up of over a hundred different subjects was used. Roughly 5 DR-DQ haplotypes were handled as single units for association and clustering, since linkage in the cohort was strong. In the later analysis, no new phenotypic data were used to find candidate immune exposures; instead, reliance was placed on TCR beta sequences and their occurrence across donors. An earlier analysis of nearly 600 of the donors applied high-throughput TCR beta sequencing to assess whether each TCR beta V gene segment acted as functional or pseudogenic. Across around 400 genotyped donors of the cohort, an average of about 240,000 unique TCR beta nucleotide sequences per donor were sequenced, and approximately 17% of those sequences were non-productive. Alongside the repertoire data, information on donor age, sex, ethnicity and CMV serostatus was compiled. The number of typed donors differed by locus: roughly 629-630 for A, B, C, DRB1 and DQB1; approximately 520 for DQA1; approximately 600 for DPA1; and approximately 450 for DPB1. The study aimed to test whether signatures of past pathogen exposure could be identified by cataloging public T cell receptors. HLA typing covered class I and class II loci at four-digit resolution. A later genetic analysis used genome-wide SNP genotypes for about 60% of the 666 donors, treating that subset as a discovery cohort. The study used immunosequencing to profile the T cell repertoires of about 670 subjects and linked those repertoires to cytomegalovirus serostatus. Study-wide conclusions, independent of this receptor: Most TCR sequences were seen in very few donors, while some public TCRs were found in many individuals. Because HLA typing was unavailable for some donors at each locus, only the typed subset was used in association tests. At a false discovery rate of 0.05, a later analysis linked around 17,000 TCR beta sequences to specific HLA alleles. A further reported finding was that TCR beta sequences accurately predicted the HLA-A and HLA-B alleles for most subjects in the first cohort. It was suggested by the authors that the approach could potentially be generalized to other disease states and immunological phenotypes. Some IMGT-functional V segments, including TRBV6-2 and TRBV6-3, could not be told apart with the 87-base-pair reads, so those segments were excluded. The study gave a list of about 160 TCR beta chains associated with cytomegalovirus. The only immune exposure information available for the cohort was CMV serostatus. This cohort had only TCR beta chains sequenced, and the lack of alpha or paired-chain data limited which features could be detected. Presence/absence analyses assumed roughly uniform sequencing depth across donors, an assumption that may not hold. A later analysis found that most CMV-associated TCR beta chains appeared HLA-restricted, with HLA associations seemingly driven largely by CMV exposure. The classifier was reported to diagnose cytomegalovirus status with high specificity and sensitivity in both the original cohort and the validation cohort. In a later analysis, the rate of TCR association differed among HLA loci, with DRB1 alleles having the most associated TCRs and HLA-C alleles having the fewest. The sequencing pipeline was judged likely to have produced a cluster of highly shared sequence variants as a technical artifact. Linkage disequilibrium might explain the correlated functional status among segregating V segments, but an unknown experimental factor could not be ruled out. Compared with the approximately 600-donor mean, donors in an Asian-associated ancestry cluster had fewer N-insertions in productive TCRs, according to a later genetic analysis. In a later genetic analysis, a missense DCLRE1C variant was associated with V-gene and J-gene trimming of TCR beta chains, and the association was replicated in an independent cohort. In vitro tests confirmed that a few of the cytomegalovirus-associated TCR beta chains recognize cytomegalovirus antigens. A later analysis found that HLA-associated TCR beta chains were more clonally expanded and had lower generation probabilities than equally common non-associated chains. Several of the top co-occurrence clusters appeared to be linked to parvovirus B19, influenza, CMV and Epstein-Barr virus, according to a later analysis. When HLA alleles, especially DR and DQ, strongly co-occurred, TCR associations were difficult to assign to individual alleles. In an earlier analysis of approximately 590 of the donors, most TCR beta V segments appeared in productive rearrangements about 87% or about 30% of the time, broadly matching IMGT annotations. Seventeen rarely observed V segments, including chromosome 9 orphons, were excluded from the earlier analysis of some 590 of the donors because counts were too low.

Libraries were made using the immunoSEQ multiplex PCR assay. For the multiplex PCR, a mixture combining 60 forward primers for TCR Vbeta segments and 13 reverse primers for TCR Jbeta segments was used. The CDR3 region of rearranged TCR beta genes was amplified from genomic DNA by a multiplex PCR assay. The Illumina HiSeq System was used to sequence the amplified TCR beta libraries as 87-base-pair reads. The paper's processing steps were these. A later analysis tallied roughly 78 million unique TCR beta chains across the 666 repertoires, and 10 million to 11 million of those chains were shared by two or more donors. A nearest-neighbor algorithm error-corrected the raw reads and collapsed the reads into unique sequences, merging closely related sequences to remove PCR and sequencing errors. To assign V, D and J gene segments, CDR3 sequences were aligned to IMGT reference sequences. For a sequence to be retained, a match of at least six nucleotides to both a V gene segment and a J gene segment was required. A rearrangement counted as productive if the CDR3 had no stop codons and remained in frame with V and J, and every other rearrangement counted as non-productive. Following IMGT convention, CDR3 was defined as the stretch from the second conserved V-encoded cysteine up to the conserved J-encoded phenylalanine. The earlier analysis of a few hundred of the donors excluded any sequence lacking an unambiguous match to a single V gene segment. An earlier analysis of some 610 of the donors called V segments functional above 56.7% productive rearrangements and segregating when the between-donor standard deviation exceeded 5%. A statistical classification framework was developed to diagnose cytomegalovirus status using the catalog of TCR beta chain sequences. V and J gene assignment, in a later analysis, came from comparing TCR nucleotide sequences with IMGT/GENE-DB human TR gene sequences. The TCRdist pipeline was used in a later analysis to assign CDR3 sequences and most-parsimonious VDJ recombination scenarios. A later analysis defined each TCR beta chain by its CDR3 amino acid sequence plus V-gene family, and excluded reads lacking a unique V-gene family. As a way to deal with suspected cross-contamination and a sequencing artifact, a later analysis dropped 640 or so nucleotide sequences that were highly shared and had low generation probability. For each public chain, a later analysis derived a clonal expansion index from normalized ranks of inferred template counts within each repertoire. In a later analysis, generation probabilities were computed using a VDJ recombination model fitted to out-of-frame rearrangements, and the results were checked against IGoR. In a later analysis, hypergeometric tests were used to score TCR-TCR, TCR-HLA and TCR-CMV co-occurrence, with a repertoire-size bias correction applied to TCR pairs. To estimate false discovery rates, a later analysis permuted the HLA or CMV assignments 20 times. A later analysis grouped co-occurring TCRs with DBSCAN, adding TCRdist sequence similarity when clustering within HLA-allele-positive subsets. For co-occurrence clustering, repertoires with fewer than 30,000 or more than 120,000 public chains were excluded, along with roughly five repertoires with anomalous nucleotide sharing. TCRdb took this table from immuneACCESS and kept in-frame rearrangements with V and J called. Such tables lack part of the clones; where checked against another copy, unresolved V genes explain under half of the gap, and the rest is unexplained. V and J calls and clone size are copied from that table; D and trimming were computed from the DNA. The sample profile shows more than 150,000 clones; roughly 87% of them were found once. About 0.24% of the sample comes from the top ten.

As regards this clone: Its recognized antigen is unknown. Base qualities are not provided; no much larger clone lies one nucleotide away.

The CDR3 runs 13 amino acids, cysteine and phenylalanine included. CDR3 DNA only is kept here, 39 bases in frame from base 1. V loses 6 bases of germline sequence and J loses 0 bases, and the interval between the two ends is 8 bases. Taken from the germline V gene, the CDR1 and CDR2 loops are SNHLY and FYNNEI. The cohort comprised around 700 healthy bone marrow donors. All cohort members were sampled while nominally healthy, although unrecorded immune exposures were likely present. The donor tested CMV seronegative and was one of the 352 seronegative cohort members. A peripheral blood sample was collected from each donor, and TCR beta sequencing was performed on peripheral blood mononuclear cells. Genomic DNA was extracted from the blood cell samples with the Qiagen DNeasy Blood Extraction Kit.

The chain links TRBV2 with TRBJ1-2; TRBD1 is a weak D gene call, 6 bases matching. The specimen sequenced was PBMCs. The sequence was collected from a girl in the first two years of life in good health and CMV-seronegative. This receptor has the CDR3 CASRPGANYGYTF. At the DNA level, the sequence is TGTGCCAGCAGGCCAGGGGCTAACTATGGCTACACCTTC. Extended through the reference TRBV2 and TRBJ1-2 proteins, this CDR3 yields the full variable domain: EPEVTQTPSHQVTQMGQEVILRCVPISNHLYFYWYRQILGQKVEFLVSFYNNEISEKSEIFDDQFSVERPDGSNFTLKIRSTKLEDSAMYFCASRPGANYGYTFGSGTRLTVV.